These 15 T cell receptor beta chains share one sample of origin, sequenced in a study of T cell repertoires in cytomegalovirus infection. TCRdb fed the reads into MiXCR, producing one record per CDR3 protein. The data hold under 350,000 distinct CDR3 sequences, with 9.5% observed a single time. Sequenced sample: PBMCs. Receptors were obtained from a human donor in good health (CMV status not recorded). Some clones in this sample may be carry-over from other donors' samples.

CDR3 residues: CASSRGQGWTDTQYF. DNA of the CDR3: TGTGCCAGCAGCCGCGGACAGGGATGGACAGATACGCAGTATTTT. V and J are TRBV14 and TRBJ2-3; 8 bases fit TRBD1. The CDR3 runs 15 residues. CDR1 SGHDN and CDR2 FVKESK come from the germline V gene. V gave up 4 bases and J gave up 3 bases; unmatched junction bases: 6.

The chain links TRBV9 to TRBJ2-7; 8 positions agree with TRBD1. The CDR3 sequence is 13 residues long. Germline assignment: CDR1 SGDLS and CDR2 YYNGEE. The J segment lost 4 bases and the V segment lost 0 bases, leaving 0 bases of the junction unmatched. The CDR3 coding sequence is TGTGCCAGCAGCGTAGACAGGGGGTACGAGCAGTACTTC. Translating it yields CASSVDRGYEQYF.

This clonotype was seen repeatedly, ten times or more. V usage is TRBV6-2 or TRBV6-3 and J usage is TRBJ2-1; possible D gene TRBD2, 6 bases. V was cut by 5 bases and J by 0 bases, with 14 bases left in between. Germline CDR1 reads MNHEY; CDR2 reads SVGEGT. The CDR3 runs 16 residues. The CDR3 loop reads CASSRPEGRSYNEQFF. The CDR3 DNA reads TGTGCCAGCAGTCGGCCGGAGGGCCGCTCCTACAATGAGCAGTTCTTC.

This rearrangement joins TRBV7-3 to TRBJ2-6, with TRBD1 matching over 8 bases. Germline trimming cut 5 bases from V and 1 base from J; bases unmatched to any gene: 10. Germline CDR1 SGHTA, CDR2 FQGTGA. This CDR3 comprises 18 residues. This CDR3 reads CASSPGQGISSGANVLTF. The CDR3 nucleotides read TGTGCCAGCAGCCCCGGACAGGGCATATCTTCTGGGGCCAACGTCCTGACTTTC. The full variable domain, rest sourced from reference TRBV7-3 and TRBJ2-6, is GAGVSQTPSNKVTEKGKYVELRCDPISGHTALYWYRQSLGQGPEFLIYFQGTGAADDSGLPNDRFFAVRPEGSVSTLKIQRTERGDSAVYLCASSPGQGISSGANVLTFGAGSRLTVL.

This clonotype was observed many times. This chain joins TRBV7-2 and TRBJ2-3; D call uncertain. The CDR3 runs 14 residues. V lost 1 base to trimming and J lost 1 base, with 6 bases between them. CDR1 is SGHTA, CDR2 FQGNSA, per germline. CDR3 DNA sequence: TGTGCCAGCAGCTTAGGCGCAGGCACAGATACGCAGTATTTT. Amino acid sequence: CASSLGAGTDTQYF. Full variable domain (outside the CDR3, taken from reference TRBV7-2 and TRBJ2-3): GAGVSQSPSNKVTEKGKDVELRCDPISGHTALYWYRQSLGQGLEFLIYFQGNSAPDKSGLPSDRFSAERTGGSVSTLTIQRTQQEDSAVYLCASSLGAGTDTQYFGPGTRLTVL.

This clonotype was seen repeatedly, ten times or more. This chain connects TRBV7-2 to TRBJ2-2; D may correspond to TRBD1 or TRBD2 (6 bases each). The CDR3 is made up of 14 amino acids. Germline values: CDR1 SGHTA, CDR2 FQGNSA. V was trimmed by 2 bases and J by 8 bases, leaving 12 bases between them. As DNA, the CDR3 is TGTGCCAGCAGCTTAATAGGGGGGAGTGGGGAGCTGTTTTTT. Residues: CASSLIGGSGELFF. Variable domain in full (rest from reference TRBV7-2 and TRBJ2-2): GAGVSQSPSNKVTEKGKDVELRCDPISGHTALYWYRQSLGQGLEFLIYFQGNSAPDKSGLPSDRFSAERTGGSVSTLTIQRTQQEDSAVYLCASSLIGGSGELFFGEGSRLTVL.

At least ten counts were recorded for this clonotype. The gene calls are TRBV7-2 and TRBJ1-5; TRBD1 is a possible D gene (5 bases). Germline CDR1 reads SGHTA; CDR2 reads FQGNSA. V lost 2 bases to trimming and J lost 3 bases, with 8 bases between them. The CDR3 is 14 amino acids. The CDR3 DNA reads TGTGCCAGCAGCTTACAGGGTTTCAATCAGCCCCAGCATTTT. It yields the protein CASSLQGFNQPQHF.

The rearrangement joins TRBV7-9 to TRBJ2-1, with D perhaps matching TRBD1 (6 bases). The CDR3 extends over 15 amino acids. The V end was cut by 5 bases, the J end by 8 bases, with 19 bases between. CDR1 is SEHNR and CDR2 is FQNEAQ in the germline V gene (reference sequence). DNA for the CDR3: TGTGCCAGCAGCCTCAGGGGCAGATTACACGATGAGCAGTTCTTC. Translation gives CASSLRGRLHDEQFF.

This clonotype was recorded at least ten times. This chain joins TRBV18 and TRBJ2-3; D unclear. Trimming removed 8 bases from V and 0 bases from J, with 6 bases in between. This CDR3 comprises 12 residues. Germline V gene data show CDR1 as KGHSH and CDR2 as LQKENI. The CDR3 protein is CASSPSTDTQYF. The DNA for the CDR3 is TGTGCCAGCAGCCCTAGCACAGATACGCAGTATTTT.

This clonotype was picked up a small number of times. The chain employs TRBV6-2 or TRBV6-3 and TRBJ2-7; D remains ambiguous. CDR1 is MNHEY and CDR2 is SVGEGT in the germline V gene. The CDR3 runs to 12 residues. Deletions cut 8 bases from V and 2 bases from J, with 10 bases between. CDR3 region: CASRYYAYEQYF. The CDR3 DNA sequence: TGTGCCAGCCGCTACTATGCCTACGAGCAGTACTTC.

This clonotype was seen ten or more times. The V and J genes are TRBV7-8 and TRBJ2-3; the match to TRBD2 covers 10 bases. CDR1 is SGHVS and CDR2 is FQNEAQ in the germline V gene. The CDR3 consists of 18 residues. V gave up 1 base and J gave up 0 bases; unmatched junction bases: 7. CDR3 protein: CASSLGRTSGSSTDTQYF. The CDR3 nucleotides read TGTGCCAGCAGCTTAGGTCGGACTAGCGGCTCCAGCACAGATACGCAGTATTTT.

V gene TRBV5-1 combines with J gene TRBJ2-5, with D tentatively TRBD2 (5 bases). Germline loops: CDR1 SGHRS, CDR2 YFSETQ. The CDR3 length is 16 residues. Trimming took off 0 bases at V and 2 bases at J, with 14 bases between the two ends. In DNA form, the CDR3 reads TGCGCCAGCAGCTTGGGAGGACCGGGGAAACAAGAGACCCAGTACTTC. It yields the protein CASSLGGPGKQETQYF.

The V and J genes are TRBV7-9 and TRBJ2-1; a weak D match, TRBD1 (6 bases). With 0 bases removed from V and 14 bases from J, the gap between germline ends came to 11 bases. Germline CDR1 reads SEHNR; CDR2 reads FQNEAQ (reference sequence). This CDR3 contains 12 residues. In DNA form, the CDR3 reads TGTGCCAGCAGCTTAGCTGCCCCAGGGGAGTTCTTC. Protein product: CASSLAAPGEFF.

This clonotype was recorded a few times. V is TRBV14 and J is TRBJ1-1; no firm D call. This CDR3 has 15 residues. CDR1 and CDR2 from the germline V gene are SGHDN and FVKESK. The V end was cut by 0 bases, the J end by 1 base, with 9 bases between. CDR3 loop: CASSQERHPNTEAFF. Here the CDR3 DNA reads TGTGCCAGCAGCCAAGAACGACATCCGAACACTGAAGCTTTCTTT.

This clonotype was counted only a few times. The chain has TRBV6-8 and TRBJ2-1; D assignment may be TRBD1 or TRBD2 (5 bases each). Trimming cost V 0 bases and J 0 bases, with 9 bases left between them. This CDR3 is 16 amino acids long. CDR1 is MNHGY, CDR2 SAAAGT, per germline. This CDR3 is CASSYSAGSSYNEQFF. The CDR3 DNA reads TGTGCCAGCAGTTACTCTGCAGGGAGCTCCTACAATGAGCAGTTCTTC.